This T cell receptor beta chain was captured in a study of blood T cell repertoires in COVID-19. About the research overall: Italy, Spain and the United States were the sources of the convalescent and acute COVID-19 samples. The analysed material was cDNA or gDNA that came from T cells, B-cell-depleted T cells, or PBMCs.

During active infection, Seattle patients enrolled and were then monitored through disease. The CDR3 runs 14 residues. Trimming took off 0 bases at V and 6 bases at J, with 12 bases between the two ends. Per the germline V gene, CDR1 is SGDLS and CDR2 is YYNGEE. Under the authors' procedure: Nucleated cell number was recorded as an estimate derived from reference gene primer amplification. Only in-frame clones appear in the TCRdb table, and some are missing; sequencing was by immunoSEQ multiplex PCR. V, J and clone size derive from that table, while D and trimming were established from the DNA sequence. The sample gives 330,000 or so clones, roughly 90% of which show up once; approximately 10% is in the top ten.

The gene calls are TRBV9 and TRBJ1-1, with D maybe TRBD1 (5 bases). Sequencing input: peripheral blood. The receptor was isolated from a young man with COVID-19, enrolled during active disease. CDR3 residues: CASSVEGIPSEAFF. The CDR3 DNA is TGTGCCAGCAGCGTAGAGGGGATCCCATCTGAAGCTTTCTTT.